Here is one TCR beta chain with its context. RNA, once extracted, was reverse transcribed into cDNA for use as the sequencing template. Clones were read by immunoSEQ multiplex PCR, and TCRdb kept only the in-frame ones, dropping some. The data show approximately 200,000 clones, around 56% seen once. Looked up from germline, CDR1 is SEHNR and CDR2 is FQNEAQ (reference sequence). V shed 3 bases and J shed 5 bases, with 19 bases lying between them. This CDR3 is built from 16 residues. The data were taken from a study of CD8+ T cells in alopecia areata. The treatment is: oral pan-JAK inhibitor, 5-10 mg twice daily.

The gene calls are TRBV7-9 and TRBJ2-5; D might be TRBD1 or TRBD2, each matching 6 bases. This clonotype originated in a human donor with alopecia areata. Sequenced here: CD4+ T cells sorted from blood, sampled at week 4, from a patient treated with tofacitinib. The CDR3 protein is CASSFEGGLGTETQYF. CDR3 coding DNA: TGTGCCAGCAGCTTTGAAGGGGGACTGGGCACGGAGACCCAGTACTTC.